What follows are 9 T cell receptor beta chains derived from one specimen sequenced in a study of response to subunit inactivated influenza vaccine. TCRdb re-called the RT-PCR reads through MiXCR, storing one row per CDR3 protein. The sample has about 190,000 distinct CDR3 sequences, 13% to 15% seen once. This specimen consisted of CD8+ T cells sorted from PBMCs, obtained about 5 days after vaccination. The receptors here all came from a man in his forties or fifties who received an inactivated influenza vaccine.

The sample holds many counts of this clonotype. The CDR3 DNA follows: TGTGCCAGCAGTGGGACAGCGAACTATGGCTACACCTTC. Encoded protein: CASSGTANYGYTF. The chain is built from TRBV6-1 and TRBJ1-2; the D gene is possibly TRBD1 (6 bases). The CDR3 is 13 residues long. The V end lost 4 bases, the J end lost 2 bases, and 8 bases lay between the germline ends. The V gene's germline CDR1 is MNHNS and CDR2 SASEGT.

In its sample, this clonotype was seen a few times. The V call is TRBV19, the J call TRBJ2-1; D remains ambiguous. This CDR3 region has 16 residues. V shed 3 bases and J shed 1 base, with 13 bases lying between them. Germline V CDR1 and CDR2: LNHDA, SQIVND (reference sequence). The CDR3 DNA is TGTGCCAGTAGTATTAGTTCCCTAGATTCCTACAATGAGCAGTTCTTC. Its translation is CASSISSLDSYNEQFF.

This clonotype was seen only a few times. This chain joins TRBV11-2 and TRBJ2-3; 14 bases are shared with TRBD2. Germline lookup yields CDR1 SGHAT and CDR2 FQNNGV. The CDR3 runs 19 residues. V dropped 2 bases and J dropped 0; count of bases not matched to a gene: 7. In DNA form, the CDR3 reads TGTGCCAGCAGCTTACTACCTGGGACTAGCGGGAGTAGCACAGATACGCAGTATTTT. It specifies CASSLLPGTSGSSTDTQYF.

This clonotype was seen many times. V usage is TRBV12-3 or TRBV12-4 and J usage is TRBJ1-1, with 8 bases aligning to TRBD1. The V gene end was trimmed by 5 bases and the J gene end by 3 bases; junction bases not matched to a gene: 5. The CDR3 is 14 amino acids. The CDR3 loop reads CASSHPGGYTEAFF. CDR3 DNA: TGTGCCAGCAGTCACCCAGGGGGCTACACTGAAGCTTTCTTT.

The gene calls are TRBV5-6 and TRBJ1-1; 11 bases are shared with TRBD1. The J segment lost 10 bases and the V segment lost 0 bases, leaving 2 bases of the junction unmatched. Germline CDR1 is SGHDT and CDR2 is YYEEEE. The CDR3 sequence is 13 residues long. The CDR3 bases are TGTGCCAGCAGCTTGGGGACAGGGGGCGTAGCTTTCTTT. It encodes CASSLGTGGVAFF.

The gene calls are TRBV4-2 and TRBJ1-3, with D hard to call. The CDR3 loop spans 15 amino acids. Germline CDR1 and CDR2: LGHNA and YNFKEQ. V was trimmed by 1 base and J by 4 bases, leaving 11 bases between them. The CDR3 here is CASSQGPGEGNTIYF. The CDR3 DNA reads as TGTGCCAGCAGCCAAGGCCCGGGAGAAGGAAACACCATATATTTT.

V and J are TRBV6-2 or TRBV6-3 and TRBJ2-1, with 7 bases that match TRBD1. The CDR3 covers 15 residues. Germline CDR1 MNHEY, CDR2 SVGEGT. The V segment lost 6 bases and the J segment 0 bases; nucleotides outside the gene matches: 5. The CDR3 sequence is CASSPQGSSYNEQFF. CDR3 nucleotide sequence: TGTGCCAGCAGCCCACAGGGGAGCTCCTACAATGAGCAGTTCTTC.

The chain uses TRBV7-9 and TRBJ1-1; TRBD1 might be the D (6 bases). Germline CDR1 SEHNR, CDR2 FQNEAQ (reference sequence). The V gene lost 6 bases and the J gene lost 5 bases, with 19 bases spanning the gap. The CDR3 runs 15 residues. The CDR3 sequence: CASSSGGLRWTEAFF. Here the CDR3 DNA reads TGTGCCAGCAGTAGCGGGGGGCTGCGATGGACTGAAGCTTTCTTT.

The chain couples TRBV14 to TRBJ2-5; D possibly matches TRBD1 or TRBD2 (5 bases each). Trimming shortened V by 4 bases and J by 5 bases, and 14 bases separated the two germline ends. The CDR3 contains 14 residues. Germline CDR1 reads SGHDN; CDR2 reads FVKESK. The CDR3 sequence is CASSPGAGWETQYF. The CDR3 region has the DNA TGTGCCAGCAGCCCCGGGGCAGGCTGGGAGACCCAGTACTTC.